The sequence of this T cell receptor beta chain was determined in a study of T cell responses to AZD1222 COVID-19 vaccine. This clone has more than one count but fewer than ten. The antigen remains unidentified. Method: immunoSEQ multiplex PCR; TCRdb's copy keeps in-frame clones and lacks some. Of over 100,000 clones detected, approximately 88% appear once; the ten largest clones hold 15% to 20%. V shed 6 bases and J 5 bases; nucleotides not matched to a gene: 8. Germline CDR1 and CDR2: MDHEN and SYDVKM. The CDR3 totals 15 residues. General study results and limits: Females outnumbered males among donors, who were mostly white British; clonal diversity was possibly underestimated.

The sequence was obtained from an adult in good health. V usage is TRBV28 and J usage is TRBJ2-1, with 9 bases lining up with TRBD1. Sequences were derived from peripheral blood, sampled on day 0 of AZD1222 vaccination. The CDR3, as DNA: TGTGCCAGCAGATACCCCGGGACAGGGAACAATGAGCAGTTCTTC. Protein: CASRYPGTGNNEQFF.